The 23 T cell receptor beta chains below all came from one sample that was sequenced in a study of cytomegalovirus exposure and HLA in healthy donors. Primers for the PCR totalled 60 Vbeta and 13 Jbeta. Measured with immunoSEQ multiplex PCR; TCRdb has only the in-frame clones, and not every one. Of roughly 110,000 clones listed, roughly 70% were seen once; the top ten hold 0.87%. The sequenced material came from PBMCs. The origin of the receptors is a woman aged 25 to 39 in good health and CMV-seronegative.

The chain carries TRBV18 and TRBJ2-1; D possibly corresponds to TRBD2 (5 bases). CDR3 length: 15 amino acids. The germline V and J ends were trimmed by 2 bases and 8 bases, with 16 bases remaining between them. The germline gives CDR1 KGHSH, CDR2 LQKENI. CDR3 residues: CASSPNFEGSDEQFF. The CDR3 nucleotides are TGTGCCAGCTCACCAAACTTTGAGGGATCGGATGAGCAGTTCTTC. Full variable domain (rest looked up from reference TRBV18 and TRBJ2-1): NAGVMQNPRHLVRRRGQEARLRCSPMKGHSHVYWYRQLPEEGLKFMVYLQKENIIDESGMPKERFSAEFPKEGPSILRIQQVVRGDSAAYFCASSPNFEGSDEQFFGPGTRLTVL.

This chain joins TRBV5-8 and TRBJ2-1; 14 nucleotides agree with TRBD2. Germline-derived CDR1 and CDR2 are SGHTS and YDEGEE. The CDR3 covers 15 residues. The trim removed 4 bases at V and 9 bases at J, leaving 6 bases unmatched. CDR3 coding DNA: TGTGCCAGCAGCCCCGGACTAGCGGGAGGCTTTGAGCAGTTCTTC. Residues: CASSPGLAGGFEQFF.

The rearrangement links TRBV5-1 to TRBJ2-7, with TRBD2 as a possible D gene (6 bases). V lost 0 bases and J 7 bases, leaving 14 bases between the germline ends. There are 14 residues in the CDR3. Germline V gene data show CDR1 as SGHRS and CDR2 as YFSETQ. The CDR3 sequence: CASSLEGGAGEQYF. DNA for the CDR3: TGCGCCAGCAGCTTGGAAGGCGGGGCGGGGGAGCAGTACTTC.

The chain couples TRBV6-1 to TRBJ1-2; 7 bases are a match to TRBD1. This CDR3 has 15 residues. Germline CDR1 is MNHNS and CDR2 is SASEGT. Unmatched junction bases numbered 10, after V lost 4 bases and J lost 5 bases. The DNA for the CDR3 is TGTGCCAGCAGTGCTCAGACAGGGTTTCAATATGGCTACACCTTC. This sequence encodes CASSAQTGFQYGYTF.

This chain links TRBV5-1 with TRBJ2-4, with D hard to call. V was shortened by 0 bases and J by 8 bases, with 15 bases between the two germline ends. CDR3 length equals 15 residues. Germline V gene sequence: CDR1 SGHRS, CDR2 YFSETQ. The CDR3 region is CASSLGVTEVDIQYF. In DNA, the CDR3 is TGCGCCAGCAGCTTGGGGGTGACCGAGGTAGACATTCAGTACTTC.

The chain recombines TRBV10-2 with TRBJ1-3; TRBD1 matches 7 bases. The CDR3 contains 15 residues. V was pared by 8 bases and J by 4 bases, with 11 bases of the junction left unmatched. Germline CDR1 WSHSY, CDR2 SAAADI. CDR3 residues: CASSPPGTAGNTIYF. For the CDR3, the DNA is TGCGCCAGCTCTCCCCCTGGGACAGCCGGAAACACCATATATTTT.

The chain recombines TRBV11-2 with TRBJ1-1, with D maybe TRBD1 (5 bases). CDR1 is SGHAT, CDR2 FQNNGV, per germline. V was trimmed by 4 bases and J by 1 base, leaving 10 bases between them. This CDR3 contains 14 residues. Written as DNA, the CDR3 is TGTGCCAGCAGCTCCTCTGACAGGAACACTGAAGCTTTCTTT. Amino acid sequence: CASSSSDRNTEAFF.

The gene calls are TRBV18 and TRBJ1-1; 10 bases are a match to TRBD1. Germline V gene sequence: CDR1 KGHSH, CDR2 LQKENI. The CDR3 runs to 15 residues. The V and J ends lost 3 bases and 5 bases, in that order; junction bases with no gene match: 6. CDR3 in DNA: TGTGCCAGCTCACCCGACAGGGGGCAACGGACTGAAGCTTTCTTT. Its translation is CASSPDRGQRTEAFF. The full variable domain, rest sourced from reference TRBV18 and TRBJ1-1, is NAGVMQNPRHLVRRRGQEARLRCSPMKGHSHVYWYRQLPEEGLKFMVYLQKENIIDESGMPKERFSAEFPKEGPSILRIQQVVRGDSAAYFCASSPDRGQRTEAFFGQGTRLTVV.

The V call is TRBV27, the J call TRBJ2-1; D is possibly TRBD2 (5 bases). V shed 9 bases and J shed 10 bases, with 22 bases lying between them. The CDR3 runs to 14 residues. The V gene's germline CDR1 is MNHEY and CDR2 SMNVEV (reference sequence). The chain's CDR3 is CASLTLGSMREQFF. The CDR3 bases are TGTGCCAGTCTTACACTAGGTTCAATGCGGGAGCAGTTCTTC.

The chain joins TRBV6-1 to TRBJ1-1, with D unclear. V lost 1 base, J lost 5 bases, and 14 bases lay in between. Germline V lookup: CDR1 MNHNS, CDR2 SASEGT. The CDR3 spans 15 residues. CDR3 in amino acids: CASSEEAGGGTEAFF. CDR3 nucleotide sequence: TGTGCCAGCAGTGAAGAGGCCGGAGGTGGGACTGAAGCTTTCTTT.

The chain recombines TRBV7-9 with TRBJ1-2; 10 positions match TRBD1. V lost 5 bases to trimming and J lost 3 bases; unmatched junction nucleotides: 12. Per the germline V gene, CDR1 is SEHNR and CDR2 is FQNEAQ (reference sequence). This CDR3 has 17 residues. CDR3 in DNA: TGTGCCAGCAGCCACGGGACAGGGGAATCCTCCTACTATGGCTACACCTTC. It codes for CASSHGTGESSYYGYTF.

This sequence joins TRBV2 and TRBJ1-1; D gene uncertain. Trimming stripped 6 bases from V and 0 bases from J, with 20 bases between. The CDR3 length is 17 residues. Per the germline V gene, CDR1 is SNHLY and CDR2 is FYNNEI. CDR3 DNA sequence: TGTGCCAGCAGCCATACTGAGGATTTCAGAGTGAACACTGAAGCTTTCTTT. Amino acid sequence: CASSHTEDFRVNTEAFF.

The chain joins TRBV2 to TRBJ2-1, with D possibly matching TRBD2 (5 bases). The CDR3 runs 11 residues. Per the germline V gene, CDR1 is SNHLY and CDR2 is FYNNEI. The V end was cut by 6 bases, the J end by 12 bases, with 12 bases between. The CDR3 protein is CASREDWLQFF. The CDR3 nucleotides are TGTGCCAGCAGAGAGGACTGGCTGCAGTTCTTC.

The J gene is TRBJ1-1, the V gene TRBV5-1; TRBD1 might be the D (6 bases). The CDR3 sequence is 14 residues long. V lost 2 bases and J 3 bases, leaving 11 bases between the germline ends. In germline, CDR1 is SGHRS, CDR2 YFSETQ. DNA for the CDR3: TGCGCCAGCAGCTTATCAGGGGCGTACACTGAAGCTTTCTTT. It translates to CASSLSGAYTEAFF.

This clone was seen a single time. This chain links TRBV5-1 with TRBJ2-3; D remains unclear. V lost 0 bases and J lost 0, with 5 bases in between. Germline V gene data show CDR1 as SGHRS and CDR2 as YFSETQ. This CDR3 spans 14 amino acids. CDR3 nucleotide sequence: TGCGCCAGCAGCTTGGCCATCAGCACAGATACGCAGTATTTT. It encodes CASSLAISTDTQYF.

V is TRBV5-1 and J is TRBJ1-1; 9 positions agree with TRBD1. Germline CDR1 is SGHRS and CDR2 is YFSETQ. With 4 bases clipped from V and 6 bases from J, the junction kept 4 bases outside the gene matches. CDR3 size: 13 residues. DNA for the CDR3: TGCGCCAGCAGCCCCGGGACAGGGTCTGAAGCTTTCTTT. It is translated as CASSPGTGSEAFF.

The chain employs TRBV7-8 and TRBJ2-2; TRBD1 is a possible D gene (6 bases). This CDR3 comprises 15 residues. The germline V gene encodes CDR1 SGHVS and CDR2 FQNEAQ. V lost 4 bases and J 8 bases, leaving 17 bases between the germline ends. The DNA for the CDR3 is TGTGCCAGCAGCTGGGTCAGGGGATCAGTGGGGGAGCTGTTTTTT. Protein sequence: CASSWVRGSVGELFF. Combining the CDR3 with reference TRBV7-8 and TRBJ2-2 gives the whole variable domain GAGVSQSPRYKVAKRGQDVALRCDPISGHVSLFWYQQALGQGPEFLTYFQNEAQLDKSGLPSDRFFAERPEGSVSTLKIQRTQQEDSAVYLCASSWVRGSVGELFFGEGSRLTVL.

In its sample, this clone was seen a few times. The chain joins TRBV18 to TRBJ1-4; 9 bases line up with TRBD1. Germline lookup yields CDR1 KGHSH and CDR2 LQKENI. The junction had 10 bases not matched to a gene; V was cut back by 2 bases and J by 6 bases. This CDR3 comprises 17 residues. The CDR3 sequence is CASSPNAPGQGYEKLFF. CDR3 bases: TGTGCCAGCTCACCAAATGCTCCCGGACAGGGGTATGAAAAACTGTTTTTT.

This chain uses TRBV7-5 with TRBJ1-5; TRBD1 is taken as the D call from the table, unchecked against the DNA. TRBV7-5 is reported as a pseudogene. CDR3 size: 17 residues. The CDR3 nucleotides are TGTGCCAGAAGCGGCGGGACAGGGGGACTTAGCAATCAGCCCCAGCATTTT. Protein sequence: CARSGGTGGLSNQPQHF.

The chain couples TRBV9 to TRBJ2-1, with TRBD1 matching 8 bases. J lost 0 bases, V lost 0 bases, and 2 bases had no gene match. CDR3 length equals 16 residues. The V gene's germline CDR1 is SGDLS and CDR2 YYNGEE. The CDR3 sequence: CASSVGQGSSYNEQFF. CDR3 bases: TGTGCCAGCAGCGTAGGACAGGGGAGCTCCTACAATGAGCAGTTCTTC.

V usage is TRBV2 and J usage is TRBJ1-4; D remains ambiguous. This CDR3 is 13 amino acids long. Trimming cost V 6 bases and J 8 bases, with 13 bases left between them. Germline V gives CDR1 SNHLY, CDR2 FYNNEI. CDR3 sequence: CASSPPPREKLFF. The CDR3, as DNA: TGTGCCAGCAGCCCACCCCCGAGGGAAAAACTGTTTTTT. Supplemented by reference TRBV2 and TRBJ1-4, the full variable domain reads EPEVTQTPSHQVTQMGQEVILRCVPISNHLYFYWYRQILGQKVEFLVSFYNNEISEKSEIFDDQFSVERPDGSNFTLKIRSTKLEDSAMYFCASSPPPREKLFFGSGTQLSVL.

This sequence joins TRBV25-1 and TRBJ2-3; 12 bases map to TRBD1. With 2 bases clipped from V and 6 bases from J, the junction kept 9 bases outside the gene matches. Per the germline V gene, CDR1 is MGHDK and CDR2 is SYGVNS. CDR3 size: 17 residues. The CDR3 sequence is CASSEAWDRGLGDTQYF. CDR3 DNA sequence: TGTGCCAGCAGTGAAGCCTGGGACAGGGGGCTCGGGGATACGCAGTATTTT.

The CDR3 DNA reads TGCGCCAGCAGCCAAGATTGGGGTAGCGGGAGTGCTAATGAGCAGTTCTTC. Protein: CASSQDWGSGSANEQFF. This chain uses TRBV4-1 with TRBJ2-1; 9 bases align to TRBD2. Unmatched junction bases numbered 10, after V lost 0 bases and J lost 7 bases. The CDR3 loop spans 17 amino acids. From germline, CDR1 is MGHRA and CDR2 YSYEKL.